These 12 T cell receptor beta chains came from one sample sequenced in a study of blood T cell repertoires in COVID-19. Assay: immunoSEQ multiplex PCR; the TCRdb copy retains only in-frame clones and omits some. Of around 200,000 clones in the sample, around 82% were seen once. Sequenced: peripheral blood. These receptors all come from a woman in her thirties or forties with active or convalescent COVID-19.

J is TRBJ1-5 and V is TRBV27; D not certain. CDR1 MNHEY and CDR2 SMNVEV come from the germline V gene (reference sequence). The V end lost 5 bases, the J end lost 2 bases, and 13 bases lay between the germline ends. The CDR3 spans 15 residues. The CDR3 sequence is CASSAGPRGNQPQHF. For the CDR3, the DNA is TGTGCCAGCAGTGCAGGACCGAGGGGCAATCAGCCCCAGCATTTT.

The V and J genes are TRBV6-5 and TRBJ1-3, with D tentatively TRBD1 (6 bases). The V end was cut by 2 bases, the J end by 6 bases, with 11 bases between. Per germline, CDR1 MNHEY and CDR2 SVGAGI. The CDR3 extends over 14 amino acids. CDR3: CASSYTYRENTIYF. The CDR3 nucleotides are TGTGCCAGCAGTTACACGTACAGGGAAAACACCATATATTTT.

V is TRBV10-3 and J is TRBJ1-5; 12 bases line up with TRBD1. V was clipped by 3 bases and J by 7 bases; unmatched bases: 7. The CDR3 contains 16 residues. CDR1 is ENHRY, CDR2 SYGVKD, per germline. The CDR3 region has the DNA TGTGCCATCAGTGATTTTGGGACAGGGGGCTTCCAGCCCCAGCATTTT. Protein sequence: CAISDFGTGGFQPQHF.

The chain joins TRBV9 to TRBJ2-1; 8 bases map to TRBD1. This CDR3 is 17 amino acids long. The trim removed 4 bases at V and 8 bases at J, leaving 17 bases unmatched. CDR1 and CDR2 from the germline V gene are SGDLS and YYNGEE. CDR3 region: CASSPRTGKGIVYEQFF. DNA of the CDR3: TGTGCCAGCAGCCCCCGGACAGGGAAGGGCATAGTGTATGAGCAGTTCTTC. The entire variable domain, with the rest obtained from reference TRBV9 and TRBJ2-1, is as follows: DSGVTQTPKHLITATGQRVTLRCSPRSGDLSVYWYQQSLDQGLQFLIQYYNGEERAKGNILERFSAQQFPDLHSELNLSSLELGDSALYFCASSPRTGKGIVYEQFFGPGTRLTVL.

The CDR3 nucleotides read TGTGCCAGCAGCTTGGGGCCAGGGCCTATGAACACTGAAGCTTTCTTT. Its protein is CASSLGPGPMNTEAFF. The chain couples TRBV5-6 to TRBJ1-1, with D tentatively TRBD1 (5 bases). CDR1 is SGHDT and CDR2 is YYEEEE in the germline V gene. The CDR3 extends over 16 amino acids. The V end lost 0 bases, the J end lost 0 bases, and 12 bases lay between the germline ends. The full variable domain, rest sourced from reference TRBV5-6 and TRBJ1-1, is DAGVTQSPTHLIKTRGQQVTLRCSPKSGHDTVSWYQQALGQGPQFIFQYYEEEERQRGNFPDRFSGHQFPNYSSELNVNALLLGDSALYLCASSLGPGPMNTEAFFGQGTRLTVV.

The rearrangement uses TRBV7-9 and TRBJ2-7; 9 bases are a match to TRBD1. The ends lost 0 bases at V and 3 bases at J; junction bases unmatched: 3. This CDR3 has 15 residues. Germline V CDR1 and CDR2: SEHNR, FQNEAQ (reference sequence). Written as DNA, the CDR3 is TGTGCCAGCAGCTTAGCCCCGGGACAGGGCTACGAGCAGTACTTC. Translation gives CASSLAPGQGYEQYF.

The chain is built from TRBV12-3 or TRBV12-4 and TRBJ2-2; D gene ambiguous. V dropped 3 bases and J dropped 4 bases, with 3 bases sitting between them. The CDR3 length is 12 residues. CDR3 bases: TGTGCCAGCAGTTTCCTCACCGGGGAGCTGTTTTTT. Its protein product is CASSFLTGELFF.

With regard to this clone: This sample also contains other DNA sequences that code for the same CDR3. The CDR3 is CASSSTGQTNEKLFF. In nucleotides, the CDR3 is TGCGCCAGCAGCTCGACGGGACAGACTAATGAAAAACTGTTTTTT. This chain connects TRBV5-1 to TRBJ1-4; 7 positions agree with TRBD1. Germline CDR1 SGHRS, CDR2 YFSETQ. CDR3 length equals 15 residues. The trim removed 3 bases at V and 2 bases at J, leaving 4 bases unmatched.

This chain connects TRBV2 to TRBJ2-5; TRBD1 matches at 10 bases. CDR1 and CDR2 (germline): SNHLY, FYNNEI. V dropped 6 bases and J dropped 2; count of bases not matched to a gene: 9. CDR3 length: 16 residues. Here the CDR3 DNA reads TGTGCCAGCAGACTAGAACCGGGACAGGGGCAAGAGACCCAGTACTTC. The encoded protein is CASRLEPGQGQETQYF.

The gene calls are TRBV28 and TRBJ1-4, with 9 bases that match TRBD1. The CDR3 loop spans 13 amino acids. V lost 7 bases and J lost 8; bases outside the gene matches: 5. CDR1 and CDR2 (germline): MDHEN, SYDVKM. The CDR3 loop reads CASTGTGPEKLFF. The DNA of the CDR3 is TGTGCCAGCACTGGGACAGGGCCCGAAAAACTGTTTTTT.

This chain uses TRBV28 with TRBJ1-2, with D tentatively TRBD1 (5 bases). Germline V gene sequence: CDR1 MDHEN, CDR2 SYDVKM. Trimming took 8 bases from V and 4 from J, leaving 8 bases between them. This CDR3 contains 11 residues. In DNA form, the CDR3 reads TGTGCCAGCTGGGGCCTCTATGGCTACACCTTC. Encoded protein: CASWGLYGYTF.

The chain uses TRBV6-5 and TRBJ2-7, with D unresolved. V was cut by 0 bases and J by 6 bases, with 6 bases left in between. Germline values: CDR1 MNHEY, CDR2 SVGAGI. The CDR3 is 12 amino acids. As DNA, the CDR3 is TGTGCCAGCAGTTACTCGGCAGGCGAGCAGTACTTC. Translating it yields CASSYSAGEQYF.